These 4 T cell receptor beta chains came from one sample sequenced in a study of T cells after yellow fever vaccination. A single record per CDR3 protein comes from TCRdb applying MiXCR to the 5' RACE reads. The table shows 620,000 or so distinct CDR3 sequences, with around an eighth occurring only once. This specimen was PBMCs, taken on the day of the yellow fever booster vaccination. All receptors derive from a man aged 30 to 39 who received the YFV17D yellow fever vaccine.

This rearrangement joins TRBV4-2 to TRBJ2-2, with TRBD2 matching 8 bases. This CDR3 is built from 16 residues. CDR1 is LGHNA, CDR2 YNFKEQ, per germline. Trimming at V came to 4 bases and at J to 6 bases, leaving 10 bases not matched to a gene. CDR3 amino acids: CASSLSQREIPGELFF. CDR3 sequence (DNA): TGTGCCAGCAGCCTCTCTCAGCGGGAGATTCCCGGGGAGCTGTTTTTT.

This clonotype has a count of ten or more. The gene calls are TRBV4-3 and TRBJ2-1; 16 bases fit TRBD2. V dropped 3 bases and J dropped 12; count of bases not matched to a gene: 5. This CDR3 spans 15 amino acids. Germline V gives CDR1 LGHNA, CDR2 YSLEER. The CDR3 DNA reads TGCGCCAGCAGCCAGACCGGGACTAGCGGGAGGGGGCAGTTCTTC. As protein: CASSQTGTSGRGQFF.

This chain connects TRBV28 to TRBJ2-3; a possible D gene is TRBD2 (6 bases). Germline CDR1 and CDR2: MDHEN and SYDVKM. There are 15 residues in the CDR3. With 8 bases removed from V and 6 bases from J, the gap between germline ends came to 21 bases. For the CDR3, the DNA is TGTGCCAGCTCTAGACCTAGCGTACAGAGTGATACGCAGTATTTT. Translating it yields CASSRPSVQSDTQYF.

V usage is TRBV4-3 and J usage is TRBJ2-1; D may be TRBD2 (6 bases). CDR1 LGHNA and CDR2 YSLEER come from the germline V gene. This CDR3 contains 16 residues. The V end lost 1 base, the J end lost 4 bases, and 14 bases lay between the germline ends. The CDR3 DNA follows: TGCGCCAGCAGCCAAGGCTATAGCGGAGCTTACAATGAGCAGTTCTTC. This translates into CASSQGYSGAYNEQFF.